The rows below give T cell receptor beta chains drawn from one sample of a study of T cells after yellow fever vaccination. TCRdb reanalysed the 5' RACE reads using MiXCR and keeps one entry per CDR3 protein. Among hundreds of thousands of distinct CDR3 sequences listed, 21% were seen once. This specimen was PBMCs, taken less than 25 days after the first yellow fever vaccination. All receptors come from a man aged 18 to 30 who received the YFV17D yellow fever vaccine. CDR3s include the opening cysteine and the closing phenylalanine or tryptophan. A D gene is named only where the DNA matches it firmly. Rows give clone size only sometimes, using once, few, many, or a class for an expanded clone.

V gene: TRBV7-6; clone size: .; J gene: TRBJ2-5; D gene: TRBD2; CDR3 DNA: TGTGCCAGCAGCGCCGGGACTAGCGGGGAGACCCAGTACTTC; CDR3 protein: CASSAGTSGETQYF
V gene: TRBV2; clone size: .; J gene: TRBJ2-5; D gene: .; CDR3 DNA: TGTGCCAGCAGGGGGACAGCGGGGGAGACCCAGTACTTC; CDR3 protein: CASRGTAGETQYF
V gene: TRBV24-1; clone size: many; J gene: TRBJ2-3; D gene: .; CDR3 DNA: TGTGCCACCAGTAGTGGGCGGCGGGGGACAGGAGATACGCAGTATTTT; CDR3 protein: CATSSGRRGTGDTQYF
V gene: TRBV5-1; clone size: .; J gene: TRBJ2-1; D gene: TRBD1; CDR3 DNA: TGCGCCAGCAACCCCGGGACAGGGCGGCCCAATGAGCAGTTCTTC; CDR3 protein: CASNPGTGRPNEQFF
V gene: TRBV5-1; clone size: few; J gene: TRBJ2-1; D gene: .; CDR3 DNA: TGCGCCAGCAGCCCCCAATCTTGGAATGAGCAGTTCTTC; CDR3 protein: CASSPQSWNEQFF
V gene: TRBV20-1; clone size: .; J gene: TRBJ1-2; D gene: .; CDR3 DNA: TGCAGTGCTAGACGTGGGTTCGACGGCTACACCTTC; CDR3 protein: CSARRGFDGYTF
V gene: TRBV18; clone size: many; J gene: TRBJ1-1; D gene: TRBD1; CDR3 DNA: TGTGCCAGCTCACCGTCGACAGGGGACGAAGCTTTCTTT; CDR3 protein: CASSPSTGDEAFF
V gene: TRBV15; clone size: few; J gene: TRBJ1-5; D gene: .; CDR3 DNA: TGTGCCACCAGCAGTGAATGGGGACCCGGCGGTCGGCCCCAGCATTTT; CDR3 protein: CATSSEWGPGGRPQHF
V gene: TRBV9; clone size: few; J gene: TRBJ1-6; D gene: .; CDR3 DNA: TGTGCCAGCAGCGTATCTCCGGTGCTGAATAATTCACCCCTCCACTTT; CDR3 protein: CASSVSPVLNNSPLHF
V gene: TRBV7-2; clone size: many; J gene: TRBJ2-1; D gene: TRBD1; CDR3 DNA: TGTGCCAGCAGCTTAGTTGGGACAGGGGCCTACAATGAGCAGTTCTTC; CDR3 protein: CASSLVGTGAYNEQFF
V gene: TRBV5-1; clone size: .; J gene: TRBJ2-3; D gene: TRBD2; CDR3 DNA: TGCGCCAGCAGCTTGGGAGGGGAGGGAGATACGCAGTATTTT; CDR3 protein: CASSLGGEGDTQYF
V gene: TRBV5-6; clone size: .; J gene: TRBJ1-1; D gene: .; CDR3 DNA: TGTGCCAGCAGCCTCCGTCGGCGGAACACTGAAGCTTTCTTT; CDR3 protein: CASSLRRRNTEAFF
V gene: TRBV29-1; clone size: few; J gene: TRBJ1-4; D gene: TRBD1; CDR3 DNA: TGCAGCGCTAGGACAGGGAGAAACCTAAATGAAAAACTGTTTTTT; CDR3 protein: CSARTGRNLNEKLFF
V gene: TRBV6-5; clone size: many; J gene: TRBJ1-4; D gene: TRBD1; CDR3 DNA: TGTGCCAGCAGCTACGAGGGGACAGGGTACGAAAAACTGTTTTTT; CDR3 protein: CASSYEGTGYEKLFF
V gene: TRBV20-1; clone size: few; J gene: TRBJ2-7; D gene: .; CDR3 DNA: TGCAGTGCTAGTGACGGAACCCACTACGAGCAGTACTTC; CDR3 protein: CSASDGTHYEQYF
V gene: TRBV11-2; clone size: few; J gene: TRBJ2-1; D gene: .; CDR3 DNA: TGTGCCAGCAGCTGGGACTTCAGAAGGAACGAGCAGTTCTTC; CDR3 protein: CASSWDFRRNEQFF
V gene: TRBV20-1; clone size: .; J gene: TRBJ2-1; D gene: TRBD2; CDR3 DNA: TGCAGTGCTAGAGTTCCAGCGGGGCGGGGTGAGCAGTTCTTC; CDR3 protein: CSARVPAGRGEQFF
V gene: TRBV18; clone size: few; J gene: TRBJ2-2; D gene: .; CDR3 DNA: TGTGCCAGCTCACCGCTGGTCACCGGGGAGCTGTTTTTT; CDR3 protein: CASSPLVTGELFF